This TCR beta chain emerged from a study of long-term antiretroviral therapy in people with HIV (dated by TCRdb to between 2021 and 2023). Notes on the research overall: The earliest samples were collected approximately a decade before the 2015 WHO recommendation for immediate ART, a period when ART was typically delayed until CD4 counts fell. Of the 30 or so participants with HIV, roughly 10 were female. A retrospective serial study tested whether ART initiation and durable HIV suppression were associated with changes in peripheral blood TRB repertoire composition and diversity. Test extractions of a monoclonal T-cell line alongside some 36 polyclonal samples showed no cross-contamination during QIAcube processing. From a few dozen adults with confirmed HIV infection, the cohort provided approximately 190 cryopreserved PBMC samples, gathered serially across a mean of about six years (range 1-12).

CDR1 LNHDA and CDR2 SQIVND were looked up in the germline V gene (reference sequence). The CDR3 runs 12 amino acids, cysteine and phenylalanine included. Just the 36-base CDR3 DNA is kept, in frame starting at base 1. Cut back by 6 bases and 1 base, the V and J ends lie 6 bases apart. As to this clone: Its binding antigen is unknown. Base qualities are not at hand, and no much larger clone is one base apart.

The immunoSEQ hsTCRB v3.0 assay was used at survey level resolution to sequence the TRB variable region. TRB sequencing targeted a depth of about 40,000-50,000 T-cell genomes per sample. An Illumina MiSeq with a v3 150-cycle kit was used to sequence the pooled TRB libraries. Per the authors' processing: Analysis of repertoires was carried out in R inside a reproducible Nextflow workflow spanning QC, data transformation and analysis. LymphoSeq2, an R package for AIRR-Seq data exploration, was used to implement custom analyses. Four samples that yielded fewer than 5000 total TRB sequences were excluded, so that 200 or so HIV repertoires were analyzed. Of the 188 retained HIV repertoires, some 60 were collected before and approximately 130 after ART initiation. Each repertoire was downsampled to 5000 TRB nucleotide sequences, and summary statistics were averaged across 100 downsampling iterations. TRB sequences were retained for analysis only if CDR3 regions of at least seven amino acids were present. Diversity was measured with a Shannon entropy-derived clonality score and the Gini coefficient. Repertoire networks linked the top 5000 CDR3 amino acid sequences whenever two sequences differed by an edit distance of one. Antigen specificity groups and MHC restriction were predicted for TRB CDR3 amino acid sequences with GLIPH2. To flag known CMV, EBV, HIV or tissue antigen associations, CDR3 amino acid sequences were matched against VDJdb and McPAS-TCR. Pre-ART, post-ART and control groups were compared with Wilcoxon signed-rank tests and Holm-Bonferroni correction. The source is immuneACCESS, and TCRdb retained only in-frame sequences with V and J called. Part of the clones is not carried over; for the studies checked, unresolved V genes explain less than half of this, and the remainder is unexplained. The V and J calls and clone size come from that table; D and trimming were worked out from the DNA. The sample profile shows around 17,000 clones; about 86% of them were found once. In total, the top ten clones hold approximately 8.4% of the sample.

To be included, a participant needed at least one PBMC sample from before ART initiation plus at least two post-ART samples. Treatment was received in the United States of America by all participants with HIV. Before DNA extraction, cryopreserved samples of about 0.95-11 million PBMC were thawed and then washed. At the time of the earliest PBMC sample, participants with HIV were aged between roughly 23 and 60 years. Per participant, PBMC samples came from 1-4 timepoints prior to ART initiation and 2-8 timepoints following ART initiation, for a median of 7 samples. Serial HIV viral load, CD4+ T-cell count, ART history and demographic data were obtained for every participant. Using a Qiagen kit on a QIAcube, genomic DNA was extracted from unsorted PBMC, with samples processed in batches of 12. What the work shows at the level of the full study, not this receptor alone: ART initiation was associated with a significant increase in TRB diversity, but diversity stayed significantly below transplant donor controls even after long-term ART. No data were available on ART adherence, viral resistance or therapy changes, limiting inferences about post-ART repertoire changes. The samples span the years 2004 to 2017, and the ART regimens used at that time may not be as effective as current regimens. Expanded TRB clones identified before ART initiation dominated the repertoire across all time points, though the dominance fluctuated and decreased in many PLHIV after ART. Because PBMC availability was limited, only the TCR beta chain was sequenced, with no alpha chain pairing. Unsorted PBMC were profiled instead of sorted CD4+ and CD8+ T cells because pre-ART samples had limited cell numbers. CDR3 length ranges in HIV repertoires were narrower than in controls, and network structure suggested an antigen-experienced repertoire with only a slight naive shift after ART.

The source is a young man with HIV. The chain is encoded by TRBV19 joined to TRBJ1-1; TRBD1 could be the D gene, as 5 bases match. The source material was unsorted PBMCs, sampled 0.1 years after starting antiretroviral therapy. The nucleotides are TGTGCCAGTAGAGACAGGAACACTGAAGCTTTCTTT. Its protein is CASRDRNTEAFF.